A selection of T cell receptor beta chains follows, all from one sample in a study of cytomegalovirus exposure and HLA in healthy donors. The repertoire was sequenced with immunoSEQ multiplex PCR; TCRdb's copy has only in-frame clones and lacks some. The table lists 120,000 or so clones, approximately 80% of them singletons. The sequenced material came from PBMCs. The receptors derive from a woman aged 40 to 55 in good health and CMV-seronegative. Both conserved end residues are part of each CDR3. The order of the fields is D gene, V gene, J gene, clone size, CDR3 DNA, CDR3 protein. The D gene is left open where the match is weak. Not every row has a clone size; where given, it reads once, few, many or a size class.

TRBD2,TRBV29-1,TRBJ2-3,.,TGCAGCGTTGAATTCCTGCTAGCGGGGGAGGCAGATACGCAGTATTTT,CSVEFLLAGEADTQYF
.,TRBV2,TRBJ1-1,few,TGTGCCAGCAGTGTCGACAGTAACACTGAAGCTTTCTTT,CASSVDSNTEAFF
.,TRBV20-1,TRBJ2-5,few,TGCAGTGCCGGACTGCAAGAGACCCAGTACTTC,CSAGLQETQYF
.,TRBV27,TRBJ2-5,.,TGTGCCAGCAGTCCTAGTGGACGAGGAGGGCAAGAGACCCAGTACTTC,CASSPSGRGGQETQYF
.,TRBV5-1,TRBJ1-4,.,TGCGCCAGCAGCCCTAGGGGAGGGCAGAGGGGTGAAAAACTGTTTTTT,CASSPRGGQRGEKLFF
TRBD1,TRBV7-3,TRBJ2-6,.,TGTGCCAGCAGCCCCGACAGGGCTCGGGCCAACGTCCTGACTTTC,CASSPDRARANVLTF
TRBD2,TRBV18,TRBJ2-1,.,TGTGCCAGCTCACCACAAGGACTAGCGGGAGGGTTTTACAACAATGAGCAGTTCTTC,CASSPQGLAGGFYNNEQFF
TRBD2,TRBV6-1,TRBJ2-1,.,TGTGCCAGCAGCCGGACTAGCGGGGCTAACAATGAGCAGTTCTTC,CASSRTSGANNEQFF
TRBD1,TRBV7-9,TRBJ1-2,.,TGTGCCAGCAGCTTAGGACAGGGAGAGCTGTATGGCTACACCTTC,CASSLGQGELYGYTF
.,TRBV21-1,TRBJ2-7,.,TGTGCCAGCAGCAAATGGTGGGACAGGGACTTTTACGAGCAGTACTTC,CASSKWWDRDFYEQYF
TRBD1,TRBV6-5,TRBJ1-2,.,TGTGCCAGCAGACCCGGACAGGCGCGTGGCTACACCTTC,CASRPGQARGYTF
.,TRBV4-3,TRBJ2-1,.,TGCGCCAGCAGCCAAAAAGTGGCTCAGGGGGGTAGGGAGCAGTTCTTC,CASSQKVAQGGREQFF
.,TRBV6-1,TRBJ1-2,.,TGTGCCAGCAGTGAACCACAGGGCTATGGCTACACCTTC,CASSEPQGYGYTF
.,TRBV11-2,TRBJ2-1,few,TGTGCCAGCAGCCCTCGGACAGCCTACAATGAGCAGTTCTTC,CASSPRTAYNEQFF
TRBD1,TRBV6-1,TRBJ2-5,.,TGTGCCAGCAGTGAAACGCGACAGGGGGGCCCGTCCCAGCAGTACTTC,CASSETRQGGPSQQYF
.,TRBV5-1,TRBJ1-1,.,TGCGCCAGCAGCTTGGATACAGGGCCCACTGAAGCTTTCTTT,CASSLDTGPTEAFF
TRBD1,TRBV6-1,TRBJ1-5,.,TGTGCCAGCAGTGGAACAGGGGGGAGTGTCCTCGGTCAGCCCCAGCATTTT,CASSGTGGSVLGQPQHF
.,TRBV10-1,TRBJ1-2,.,TGCGCCAGCAGTGACGCGGGGTGGCCTAACTATGGCTACACCTTC,CASSDAGWPNYGYTF
.,TRBV29-1,TRBJ2-1,.,TGCAGCGGCGACAGTGACAGGGAGCAGTTCTTC,CSGDSDREQFF
.,TRBV6-6,TRBJ1-3,few,TGTGCCAGCAGTTATTCGGGAAACTCTGGAAACACCATATATTTT,CASSYSGNSGNTIYF
TRBD2,TRBV15,TRBJ2-7,.,TGTGCCACCAGAAAGCTAGCGGGAGACCACGAGCAGTACTTC,CATRKLAGDHEQYF
TRBD2,TRBV5-1,TRBJ2-3,.,TGCGCCACCCGAGGCTTGCGGGAGAGCACAGATACGCAGTATTTT,CATRGLRESTDTQYF
TRBD2,TRBV11-2,TRBJ2-3,.,TGTGCCAGCAGCTTAGATCTGCGGGGGGTTCGCACAGATACGCAGTATTTT,CASSLDLRGVRTDTQYF
.,TRBV30,TRBJ1-1,.,TGTGCCCGTGACCGAGGGGCGGAGGGAGCTTTCTTT,CARDRGAEGAFF
.,TRBV29-1,TRBJ2-6,.,TGCAGCGTTGAAGTCAGGGTAGTATCTGGGGCCAACGTCCTGACTTTC,CSVEVRVVSGANVLTF
TRBD1,TRBV19,TRBJ1-2,.,TGTGCCAGTAGTATCGGTGGAGGGGGCTTGTATGGCTACACCTTC,CASSIGGGGLYGYTF
.,TRBV11-2,TRBJ2-7,.,TGTGCCAGCAGCTCCGCCTCTTTTCTAGCCCCAACATCCTACGAGCAGTACTTC,CASSSASFLAPTSYEQYF
.,TRBV28,TRBJ1-2,.,TGTGCCAGCAGGTTAGCCATACAGGGCCCTATCTATGGCTACACCTTC,CASRLAIQGPIYGYTF
.,TRBV7-3,TRBJ1-2,.,TGTGCCAGCAGCTTCTGGGACTATAACTATGGCTACACCTTC,CASSFWDYNYGYTF
.,TRBV19,TRBJ1-5,.,TGTGCCAGTAGAAGGGCGGACAGAATCATTAGCAATCAGCCCCAGCATTTT,CASRRADRIISNQPQHF
TRBD1,TRBV6-5,TRBJ1-1,.,TGTGCCAGCAGGTACCAGGGGGGGAACACTGAAGCTTTCTTT,CASRYQGGNTEAFF
TRBD2,TRBV9,TRBJ2-5,.,TGTGCCAGCAATCCTAGCGGGAGGTGGTTAGAGACCCAGTACTTC,CASNPSGRWLETQYF
.,TRBV6-1,TRBJ1-3,once,TGTGCCAGCAGGAAGGGGGAAAGTTTTGGAAACACCATATATTTT,CASRKGESFGNTIYF
TRBD1,TRBV5-4,TRBJ1-2,.,TGTGCCAGCAGCGCTGGACAGGGGGCCGATGGCTACACCTTC,CASSAGQGADGYTF
TRBD2,TRBV2,TRBJ2-7,.,TGTGCCAGCAGGCCCGCTAGCGGGGGGGCTTACGAGCAGTACTTC,CASRPASGGAYEQYF
.,TRBV18,TRBJ1-1,.,TGTGCCAGCTCACCCCAGGGTAACACTGAAGCTTTCTTT,CASSPQGNTEAFF
TRBD2,TRBV6-1,TRBJ2-7,.,TGTGCCAGCAGTGAATCTAGCGGGGGAAGGGTCGAGCAGTACTTC,CASSESSGGRVEQYF
TRBD2,TRBV11-2,TRBJ2-5,.,TGTGCCAGCATCGCTAGCGGGGGATACCAAGAGACCCAGTACTTC,CASIASGGYQETQYF
TRBD1,TRBV2,TRBJ1-5,.,TGTGCCAGCAGTGAAGCTAGACAGGGGTCCAGCAATCAGCCCCAGCATTTT,CASSEARQGSSNQPQHF
TRBD2,TRBV10-3,TRBJ2-7,.,TGTGCCATCAGGAGACTAGCGGGAGCGTCCTACGAGCAGTACTTC,CAIRRLAGASYEQYF
.,TRBV7-8,TRBJ2-3,.,TGTGCCAGCAGCCTTCGGAGGGGTGGGGATACGCAGTATTTT,CASSLRRGGDTQYF
TRBD2,TRBV4-2,TRBJ2-2,.,TGTGCCAGCACCAGGCTAGCGGGGGTTAACACCGGGGAGCTGTTTTTT,CASTRLAGVNTGELFF
TRBD2,TRBV7-3,TRBJ2-4,.,TGTGCCAGCAGCTTAGAACATCTAACTAGCGGCCGGGGCATTCAGTACTTC,CASSLEHLTSGRGIQYF
.,TRBV19,TRBJ1-5,.,TGTGCCAGTAGTATAGAAACTGTTAGCAATCAGCCCCAGCATTTT,CASSIETVSNQPQHF
.,TRBV4-2,TRBJ1-5,.,TGTGCCAGCAGCCAAGATCAGGCCCGGGTAGGGGCCCAGCATTTT,CASSQDQARVGAQHF
.,TRBV19,TRBJ1-2,.,TGTGCCAGTAGAGAACAGGGCTATGGCTACACCTTC,CASREQGYGYTF
.,TRBV5-1,TRBJ1-1,.,TGCGCCAGCAGCTTGGGACAGCTCTTGAACACTGAAGCTTTCTTT,CASSLGQLLNTEAFF
TRBD1,TRBV2,TRBJ2-7,.,TGTGCCAGCAGGGCCGGGACAGCTTACTACGAGCAGTACTTC,CASRAGTAYYEQYF
.,TRBV28,TRBJ1-1,.,TGTGCCAGCAGTTCACCGGGACACTCGTCCCGGGGTGAAGCTTTCTTT,CASSSPGHSSRGEAFF
TRBD2,TRBV7-4,TRBJ2-3,once,TGTGCCAGCAGCCTGGACATACCTAGCGGGAGTCCCGGAGATACGCAGTATTTT,CASSLDIPSGSPGDTQYF
TRBD2,TRBV7-9,TRBJ2-3,.,TGTGCCAGCAGCTTAGGTCGGCGGGGGGCTAGCACAGATACGCAGTATTTT,CASSLGRRGASTDTQYF